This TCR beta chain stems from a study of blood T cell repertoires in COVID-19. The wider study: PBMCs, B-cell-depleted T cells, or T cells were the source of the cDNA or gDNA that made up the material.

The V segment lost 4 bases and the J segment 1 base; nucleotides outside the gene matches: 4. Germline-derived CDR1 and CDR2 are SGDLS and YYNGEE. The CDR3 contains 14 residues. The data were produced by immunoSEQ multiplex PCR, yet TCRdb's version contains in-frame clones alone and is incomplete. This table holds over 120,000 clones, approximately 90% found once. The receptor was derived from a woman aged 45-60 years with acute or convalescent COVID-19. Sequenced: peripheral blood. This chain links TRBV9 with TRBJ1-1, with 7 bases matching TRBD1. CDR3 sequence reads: CASSYRGGNTEAFF. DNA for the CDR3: TGTGCCAGCAGCTACAGGGGTGGGAACACTGAAGCTTTCTTT.